The 3 T cell receptor beta chains given below trace back to one sample, sequenced in a study of cytomegalovirus exposure and HLA in healthy donors. PCR used 60 Vbeta primers and 13 Jbeta primers. TCRdb keeps only in-frame clones here, not all; method: immunoSEQ multiplex PCR. In the table there are 150,000 to 200,000 clones, around 80% of which are singletons. The sequenced sample was PBMCs. These receptors all come from a woman in her fifties or sixties in good health and CMV-seropositive.

There are a few counts of this clone. The junction does not match germline at one end; this may be a read error. The CDR3: CASSPGANGLTF. The CDR3 nucleotides read TGTGCCAGCAGCCCTGGGGCCAACGGCCTGACTTTC. The genes are TRBV2 and TRBJ2-6; D may be TRBD1 (5 bases). CDR1 is SNHLY, CDR2 FYNNEI, per germline. The CDR3 extends over 12 amino acids.

The rearrangement joins TRBV19 to TRBJ1-5; 8 bases match TRBD1. Germline V gene lookup returns CDR1 LNHDA and CDR2 SQIVND (reference sequence). With 2 bases clipped from V and 0 bases from J, the junction kept 3 bases outside the gene matches. There are 16 residues in the CDR3. CDR3 bases: TGTGCCAGTAGTATATTGGGGACAGGTAGCAATCAGCCCCAGCATTTT. This translates into CASSILGTGSNQPQHF.

The chain employs TRBV30 and TRBJ2-7; 10 bases map to TRBD2. The germline CDR1 and CDR2 sequences are GTSNPN and SVGIG (reference sequence). This CDR3 has 17 residues. After removal of 3 bases from V and 2 bases from J, the junction contained 13 bases not matched to a gene. Here the CDR3 reads CAWRDPISGRTAYEQYF. The CDR3 nucleotides are TGTGCCTGGAGGGACCCTATTAGCGGGAGGACGGCCTACGAGCAGTACTTC.